Below are 30 T cell receptor beta chains sequenced from a single sample in a study of T cell repertoires in cytomegalovirus infection. TCRdb re-called the reads through MiXCR, storing one row per CDR3 protein. The sample holds hundreds of thousands of distinct CDR3 sequences, about 17% seen once. The sequenced material came from PBMCs. The source is a human donor in good health (CMV status not recorded). Some clones in this sample may be carry-over from other donors' samples.

This rearrangement joins TRBV20-1 to TRBJ1-2; 7 bases are a match to TRBD1. The germline gives CDR1 DFQATT, CDR2 SNEGSKA (reference sequence). The CDR3 covers 13 residues. Trimming cost V 3 bases and J 4 bases; bases outside gene matches: 5. As DNA, the CDR3 is TGCAGTGCTAGGGGGACAGACTTCTATGGCTACACCTTC. This codes for CSARGTDFYGYTF.

This clonotype was recorded many times. The chain uses TRBV28 and TRBJ2-7; possible D gene TRBD1, 6 bases. Germline-derived CDR1 and CDR2 are MDHEN and SYDVKM. Trimming shortened V by 3 bases and J by 4 bases, and 25 bases separated the two germline ends. CDR3 length equals 18 residues. The CDR3 loop is CASSFLGGGRGRSYEQYF. The DNA for the CDR3 is TGTGCCAGCAGTTTTTTGGGCGGCGGCAGGGGCCGGTCTTACGAGCAGTACTTC.

This clonotype appeared many times. This chain links TRBV10-3 with TRBJ1-1; a possible D gene is TRBD1 (6 bases). Trimming cost V 2 bases and J 4 bases, with 17 bases left between them. CDR3 size: 16 residues. Germline lookup yields CDR1 ENHRY and CDR2 SYGVKD. CDR3 protein: CAISERKGGAVTEAFF. For the CDR3, the DNA is TGTGCCATCAGTGAGAGGAAGGGGGGAGCGGTCACTGAAGCTTTCTTT.

The V and J genes are TRBV4-3 and TRBJ1-2; TRBD1 matches at 11 bases. The J segment lost 7 bases and the V segment lost 1 base, leaving 11 bases of the junction unmatched. The germline V gene has CDR1 LGHNA and CDR2 YSLEER. The CDR3 is 17 amino acids. Here the CDR3 reads CASSQGWPGQGVFGYTF. The CDR3 DNA follows: TGCGCCAGCAGCCAAGGGTGGCCGGGACAGGGGGTCTTTGGCTACACCTTC.

This clonotype was seen at least ten times. The genes are TRBV12-3 or TRBV12-4 and TRBJ2-1, with 13 bases fitting TRBD2. This CDR3 is 15 amino acids long. Trimming at V came to 3 bases and at J to 7 bases, leaving 3 bases not matched to a gene. This chain's CDR3 is CASSFRLAGGNEQFF. The CDR3 coding sequence is TGTGCCAGCAGTTTCCGACTAGCGGGGGGAAATGAGCAGTTCTTC.

The sample holds a few counts of this clonotype. In DNA form, the CDR3 reads TGTGCCAGCACTATCCTTCTACAGGGGTATAGCAATCAGCCCCAGCATTTT. Its protein product is CASTILLQGYSNQPQHF. V gene TRBV12-3 or TRBV12-4 combines with J gene TRBJ1-5; 7 positions agree with TRBD1. Losses at the gene ends were 7 bases for V and 0 bases for J; bases not matched to a gene: 12. This CDR3 has 17 residues.

The sample holds one count of this clonotype. The V gene is TRBV9, the J gene TRBJ2-3, with D perhaps matching TRBD2 (6 bases). The germline V gene encodes CDR1 SGDLS and CDR2 YYNGEE. The CDR3 runs 15 residues. V gave up 1 base and J gave up 0 bases, with 9 bases separating them. The CDR3 DNA reads as TGTGCCAGCAGCGTACTAGCGATTAGCACAGATACGCAGTATTTT. This encodes CASSVLAISTDTQYF. The variable domain in full, with the rest retrieved from reference TRBV9 and TRBJ2-3, is DSGVTQTPKHLITATGQRVTLRCSPRSGDLSVYWYQQSLDQGLQFLIQYYNGEERAKGNILERFSAQQFPDLHSELNLSSLELGDSALYFCASSVLAISTDTQYFGPGTRLTVL.

This clonotype was counted ten times or more. This chain connects TRBV7-2 to TRBJ1-5; D is undetermined. V was clipped by 7 bases and J by 6 bases, with 16 bases between them. The CDR3 spans 14 residues. Looked up from germline, CDR1 is SGHTA and CDR2 is FQGNSA. The CDR3 is CASNNAGSRQPQHF. CDR3 nucleotide sequence: TGTGCCAGCAATAACGCGGGGTCGCGTCAGCCCCAGCATTTT.

This clonotype was seen more than once but under ten times. The chain is built from TRBV12-3 or TRBV12-4 and TRBJ1-6; 8 bases are shared with TRBD1. The V gene end was trimmed by 6 bases and the J gene end by 12 bases; junction bases not matched to a gene: 10. The CDR3 is 14 residues long. CDR3 amino acids: CASRQGQGHGPLHF. Written as DNA, the CDR3 is TGTGCCAGCAGGCAAGGACAGGGTCACGGACCCCTCCACTTT.

This clonotype was counted only a few times. This chain links TRBV4-1 with TRBJ1-5, with TRBD1 matching over 7 bases. This CDR3 spans 15 amino acids. The ends lost 2 bases at V and 10 bases at J; junction bases unmatched: 11. CDR1 is MGHRA, CDR2 YSYEKL, per germline. The CDR3 DNA is TGCGCCAGCAGCCAATCCCAGGGGGGGTTTGTCCCCCAGCATTTT. The encoded protein is CASSQSQGGFVPQHF.

Many counts were recorded for this clonotype. V is TRBV28 and J is TRBJ2-7; D remains ambiguous. The CDR3 runs 12 residues. V gave up 3 bases and J gave up 1 base, with 4 bases separating them. Germline V lookup: CDR1 MDHEN, CDR2 SYDVKM. The chain's CDR3 is CASSLISYEQYF. CDR3 bases: TGTGCCAGCAGTTTGATATCCTACGAGCAGTACTTC.

The chain is built from TRBV5-4 and TRBJ2-5, with 7 bases that match TRBD1. The CDR3 is 13 amino acids. Germline lookup yields CDR1 SGHNT and CDR2 YYREEE (reference sequence). The trim removed 6 bases at V and 5 bases at J, leaving 7 bases unmatched. CDR3 residues: CASTDRLGETQYF. CDR3 DNA sequence: TGTGCCAGCACGGACAGGCTAGGGGAGACCCAGTACTTC.

This clonotype has more than one count but fewer than ten. As DNA, the CDR3 is TGCAGTGCTCGCCCAGAGGGTTACTCCTACGAGCAGTACTTC. Amino acid sequence: CSARPEGYSYEQYF. The V call is TRBV20-1, the J call TRBJ2-7; the D gene is possibly TRBD2 (5 bases). Deletions cut 5 bases from V and 0 bases from J, with 14 bases between. The germline gives CDR1 DFQATT, CDR2 SNEGSKA (reference sequence). CDR3 length: 14 residues.

This clonotype was observed a handful of times. The chain combines TRBV6-6 with TRBJ2-3; D remains ambiguous. The CDR3 spans 13 residues. Germline CDR1 is MNHNY and CDR2 is SVGAGI (reference sequence). The V end was cut by 6 bases, the J end by 2 bases, with 9 bases between. CDR3 sequence reads: CASSRHNTDTQYF. The CDR3 DNA reads as TGTGCCAGCAGCCGTCACAACACAGATACGCAGTATTTT.

A remark on this clonotype: With a much larger clone just one base away, this may be a read error. This chain links TRBV4-1 with TRBJ2-7; TRBD2 matches 12 bases. CDR1 is MGHRA, CDR2 YSYEKL, per germline. This CDR3 has 16 residues. CDR3 protein: CASSQDPSGRAYEQYF. The DNA for the CDR3 is TGTGCCAGCAGCCAAGACCCTAGCGGGAGGGCCTACGAGCAGTACTTC.

The chain joins TRBV7-3 to TRBJ1-3; tentatively, D is TRBD1 (5 bases). The CDR3 length is 13 residues. Trimming removed 5 bases at V and 12 bases at J, with 17 bases between. In germline, CDR1 is SGHTA, CDR2 FQGTGA. The CDR3 loop is CASSPGAQQNIYF. CDR3 DNA: TGTGCCAGCAGCCCTGGGGCACAGCAGAACATATATTTT.

The chain employs TRBV27 and TRBJ2-7; the D call may be TRBD1 or TRBD2 (5 bases each). Germline assignment: CDR1 MNHEY and CDR2 SMNVEV (reference sequence). This CDR3 has 14 amino acids. Trimming removed 5 bases from V and 6 bases from J, with 17 bases in between. The CDR3 protein is CASSLGRLGGEQYF. CDR3 in DNA: TGTGCCAGCAGTCTGGGACGGCTTGGAGGCGAGCAGTACTTC.

The genes are TRBV11-1 and TRBJ1-6; D unclear. The CDR3 is made up of 14 amino acids. Germline V CDR1 and CDR2: SGHAT, FQDESV (reference sequence). Trimming cost V 5 bases and J 9 bases, with 14 bases left between them. The CDR3 loop is CASSTTLSGSPLHF. For the CDR3, the DNA is TGTGCCAGCAGCACGACACTCTCCGGTTCACCCCTCCACTTT.

Ten or more counts support this clonotype. J is TRBJ2-7 and V is TRBV7-2; possible D gene TRBD1, 5 bases. Germline CDR1 SGHTA, CDR2 FQGNSA. The CDR3 is 15 amino acids. V dropped 1 base and J dropped 1 base, with 11 bases sitting between them. CDR3 sequence: CASSLDSGYSYEQYF. CDR3 bases: TGTGCCAGCAGCTTAGACTCAGGGTATTCCTACGAGCAGTACTTC.

Ten or more counts support this clonotype. The chain combines TRBV10-3 with TRBJ2-1; 7 nucleotides line up with TRBD1. J lost 7 bases, V lost 10 bases, and 10 bases had no gene match. The CDR3 has 13 residues. Germline V CDR1 and CDR2: ENHRY, SYGVKD. DNA for the CDR3: TGTGCCACCCGGGACAGACCTACAAATGAGCAGTTCTTC. Translated, it gives CATRDRPTNEQFF.

In its sample, this clonotype was seen a few times. This chain joins TRBV6-1 and TRBJ1-5; D gene unclear. The CDR3 has 14 amino acids. From germline, CDR1 is MNHNS and CDR2 SASEGT. Trimming removed 8 bases from V and 0 bases from J, with 11 bases in between. The CDR3 bases are TGTGCCAGCGAGACGGACGGTAGCAATCAGCCCCAGCATTTT. This translates into CASETDGSNQPQHF.

The rearrangement uses TRBV12-3 or TRBV12-4 and TRBJ2-1; no reliable D call. The CDR3 has 12 residues. Trimming took off 7 bases at V and 8 bases at J, with 12 bases between the two ends. The CDR3 nucleotides read TGTGCCAGCACCACGAGAGGCTATGAGCAGTTCTTC. Its protein product is CASTTRGYEQFF.

Many counts were recorded for this clonotype. V is TRBV20-1 and J is TRBJ2-5; D possibly corresponds to TRBD2 (6 bases). Germline loops: CDR1 DFQATT, CDR2 SNEGSKA (reference sequence). The CDR3 sequence is 15 residues long. Trimming took off 0 bases at V and 0 bases at J, with 11 bases between the two ends. In DNA form, the CDR3 reads TGCAGTGCTAGAGATGCGGGGTCGTACCAAGAGACCCAGTACTTC. Encoded protein: CSARDAGSYQETQYF.

This clonotype was seen ten or more times. The V gene is TRBV7-9, the J gene TRBJ2-3, with D possibly matching TRBD1 (6 bases). The ends were cut back, 4 bases at V and 6 bases at J, with 26 bases in the middle. CDR1 is SEHNR, CDR2 FQNEAQ, per germline (reference sequence). The CDR3 contains 18 residues. The CDR3 is CASSSPGRQAWKYDTQYF. In DNA form, the CDR3 reads TGTGCCAGCAGCTCCCCTGGGAGACAGGCATGGAAGTACGATACGCAGTATTTT.

This clonotype was observed at least ten times. V and J are TRBV7-2 and TRBJ2-4; D is unclear. V dropped 3 bases and J dropped 0 bases, with 12 bases sitting between them. CDR1 is SGHTA, CDR2 FQGNSA, per germline. CDR3 size: 16 residues. CDR3 residues: CASSFSLITAKNIQYF. In DNA, the CDR3 is TGTGCCAGCAGCTTCTCTCTGATCACAGCCAAAAACATTCAGTACTTC.

This clonotype was recorded at least ten times. The V call is TRBV7-2, the J call TRBJ2-1; 16 nucleotides align to TRBD2. Unmatched junction bases numbered 4, after V lost 0 bases and J lost 2 bases. Germline CDR1 is SGHTA and CDR2 is FQGNSA. The CDR3 extends over 19 amino acids. CDR3 DNA sequence: TGTGCCAGCAGCTTAGCCTCCGGGACTAGCGGGGGGGCCTACAATGAGCAGTTCTTC. Residues: CASSLASGTSGGAYNEQFF.

The chain combines TRBV2 with TRBJ2-5; D gene uncertain. Per the germline V gene, CDR1 is SNHLY and CDR2 is FYNNEI. The CDR3 runs to 14 residues. Deletions cut 3 bases from V and 0 bases from J, with 8 bases between. This chain's CDR3 is CASSEGSYQETQYF. The CDR3, as DNA: TGTGCCAGCAGTGAGGGCAGCTACCAAGAGACCCAGTACTTC. Full variable domain (missing parts from reference TRBV2 and TRBJ2-5): EPEVTQTPSHQVTQMGQEVILRCVPISNHLYFYWYRQILGQKVEFLVSFYNNEISEKSEIFDDQFSVERPDGSNFTLKIRSTKLEDSAMYFCASSEGSYQETQYFGPGTRLLVL.

Many counts were recorded for this clonotype. The rearrangement links TRBV4-3 to TRBJ1-2; D remains ambiguous. V was cut by 0 bases and J by 5 bases, with 16 bases left in between. The CDR3 sequence is 16 residues long. Looked up from germline, CDR1 is LGHNA and CDR2 is YSLEER. In nucleotides, the CDR3 is TGCGCCAGCAGCCAAGATCGGGGAGAGCGGCAATATGGCTACACCTTC. Translated, it gives CASSQDRGERQYGYTF.

This chain connects TRBV12-3 or TRBV12-4 to TRBJ2-1; TRBD1 matches at 8 bases. This CDR3 is 15 amino acids long. V shed 2 bases and J 6 bases; nucleotides not matched to a gene: 6. The CDR3 loop reads CASSLWQGASNEQFF. CDR3 DNA: TGTGCCAGCAGTTTATGGCAGGGGGCAAGCAATGAGCAGTTCTTC.

This clonotype was recorded at least ten times. The rearrangement uses TRBV4-2 and TRBJ2-2, with a possible D match to TRBD1 (6 bases). Germline CDR1 reads LGHNA; CDR2 reads YNFKEQ. The CDR3 is 14 amino acids. V was cut by 3 bases and J by 4 bases, with 9 bases left in between. In nucleotides, the CDR3 is TGTGCCAGCAGCCACGGGGACACCACCGGGGAGCTGTTTTTT. Its protein product is CASSHGDTTGELFF.